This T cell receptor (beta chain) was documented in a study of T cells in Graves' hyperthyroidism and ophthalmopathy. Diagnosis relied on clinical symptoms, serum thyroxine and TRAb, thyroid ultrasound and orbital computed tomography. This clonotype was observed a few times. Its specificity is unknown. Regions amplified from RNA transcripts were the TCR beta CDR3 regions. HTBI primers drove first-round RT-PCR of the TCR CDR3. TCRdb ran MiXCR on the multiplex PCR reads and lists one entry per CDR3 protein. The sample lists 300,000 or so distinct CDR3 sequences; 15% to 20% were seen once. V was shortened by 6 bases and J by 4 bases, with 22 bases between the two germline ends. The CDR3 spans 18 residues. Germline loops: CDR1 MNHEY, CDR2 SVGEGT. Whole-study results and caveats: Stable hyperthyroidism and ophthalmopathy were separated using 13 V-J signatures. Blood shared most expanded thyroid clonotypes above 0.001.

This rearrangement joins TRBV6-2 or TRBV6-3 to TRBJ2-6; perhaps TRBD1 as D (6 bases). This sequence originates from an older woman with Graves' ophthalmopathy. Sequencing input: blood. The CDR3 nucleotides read TGTGCCAGCAGGGTAGTCGGCAGGGGAGAGAGCGGGGCCAACGTCCTGACTTTC. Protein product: CASRVVGRGESGANVLTF.